This T cell receptor (beta chain) is from a study of brain metastases from non-small cell lung cancer. CDR1 is SGDLS, CDR2 YYNGEE, per germline. The V and J ends lost 4 bases and 3 bases respectively, with 12 bases between them. The CDR3 is 14 residues long. This clone appeared a few times. Measured with immunoSEQ multiplex PCR; TCRdb has only the in-frame clones, and not every one. The sample records 2,000 to 2,500 clones, around four fifths being singletons. The sample taken for sequencing was tumor-adjacent normal tissue. V gene TRBV9 combines with J gene TRBJ2-3; tentatively, D is TRBD1 (6 bases). This sequence originates from a donor over 35 with non-small cell lung cancer. The CDR3 region is CASSSRTETDTQYF. Here the CDR3 DNA reads TGTGCCAGCAGCTCTCGGACAGAAACAGATACGCAGTATTTT.